The sequence of this TCR beta chain was determined in a study of graft-versus-host responses after intestinal transplantation. This table comes from immunoSEQ multiplex PCR, and its TCRdb copy is limited to in-frame clones, with some not included. The table includes roughly 100,000 clones, more than 85% detected once. The CDR3 has 15 residues. In germline, CDR1 is SQVTM, CDR2 ANQGSEA. The V and J ends lost 0 bases and 4 bases respectively, with 14 bases between them. This clone was counted a single time. The antigen is undetermined. This material consisted of unstimulated CD8+ T cells sorted from spleen or lymph node cells, taken before intestinal transplant. The gene calls are TRBV29-1 and TRBJ2-3; perhaps TRBD1 as D (5 bases). The clonotype was recovered from a human donor who received an intestinal transplant. CDR3 bases: TGCAGCGTTGAAGATAGGGGCAGGAAGTCAGATACGCAGTATTTT. Amino acid sequence: CSVEDRGRKSDTQYF.